This T cell receptor beta chain was obtained from a study of identical twins. General observations from the study: One should note that invariant MAIT and iNKT cells could partly confound zero-insertion analyses.

Worth noting for this clonotype: The antigen is not known.

CDR1 and CDR2 (germline): DFQATT, SNEGSKA (reference sequence). This CDR3 has 16 amino acids. V dropped 1 base and J dropped 2 bases, with 15 bases sitting between them. After template switching added a universal primer site, the resulting cDNA carried unique molecular identifiers. TCRdb independently ran MiXCR on the 5' RACE reads; one entry per CDR3 protein. The sample lists 1.5 million to 2 million distinct CDR3 sequences, less than 40% occurring once. Sequenced material: cord blood. This chain links TRBV20-1 with TRBJ1-3; D uncertain. This TCR derives from a newborn girl in good health. The CDR3 sequence is CSARGAGWTTGNTIYF. Here the CDR3 DNA reads TGCAGTGCTAGAGGGGCAGGATGGACTACTGGAAACACCATATATTTT.